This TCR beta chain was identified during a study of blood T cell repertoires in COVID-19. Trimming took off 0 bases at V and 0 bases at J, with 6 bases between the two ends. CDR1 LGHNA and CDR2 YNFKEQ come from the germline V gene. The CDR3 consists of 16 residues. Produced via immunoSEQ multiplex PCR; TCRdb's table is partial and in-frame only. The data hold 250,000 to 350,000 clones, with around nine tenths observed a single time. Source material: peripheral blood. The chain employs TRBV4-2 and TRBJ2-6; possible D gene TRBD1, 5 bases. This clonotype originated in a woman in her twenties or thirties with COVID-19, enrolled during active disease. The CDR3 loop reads CASSQEGVSGANVLTF. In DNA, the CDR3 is TGTGCCAGCAGCCAAGAAGGGGTCTCTGGGGCCAACGTCCTGACTTTC.